Given below is one TCR beta chain in context. Its antigen is unknown. No clone much larger than this one lies a single base away; base qualities are absent. The collaborating institutions used their own protocols to collect whole blood in K2EDTA tubes. For TCRbeta analysis, collaborators shipped samples in one of three forms: frozen whole blood, isolated PBMCs, or DNA extracted from either of those sample types. The CDR3 holds 17 amino acids from the cysteine to the phenylalanine. Of all the DNA, just the CDR3 is kept, 51 bases in frame from base 1. Trimming leaves V shorter by 2 bases and J shorter by 4 bases, with the junction holding 8 bases beyond the gene matches. As encoded in the germline V gene, CDR1 is SGHVS while CDR2 is FNYEAQ. This specimen belongs to a study of blood T cell repertoires in COVID-19 (dated by TCRdb to the early 2020s). Context from the whole study: Collaborator samples came from the United States, Italy and Spain and covered acute and convalescent phases of COVID-19. A de-identified subject ID, COVID-19 status, age in years and sex were almost always included in the sample metadata. The repertoires were released in a freely available public database intended as a resource for research on the immune response to SARS-CoV-2. The dataset comprised deeply sampled blood TCRbeta repertoires from subjects exposed to, actively infected with, or recovered from COVID-19. Where available, HLA class I and class II types were obtained from metadata supplied by the sample provider rather than from assay-based typing. Samples were obtained from the ongoing ImmuneRACE study (first 160 participants) and from 1,000 to 1,500 subjects provided by 6 global collaborators. The material from the prospective study consisted of cDNA or gDNA derived from T cells, B-cell-depleted T cells, or PBMCs.

General findings and caveats noted by the study authors: Clinical and demographic metadata were provided uncurated, with the amount varying by source and participant.

TCRbeta CDR3 regions were amplified from genomic DNA using the immunoSEQ Assay, a bias-controlled multiplex PCR. The source study handled its data this way. The number of nucleated cells in each sample was estimated by amplification of reference gene primers within the assay. Sequence reads were collapsed and filtered to measure the absolute abundance of every unique TCRbeta CDR3 rearrangement. For each sample, productive Simpson clonality was calculated as the square root of Simpson's diversity index over productive rearrangements. TCRdb provides this immuneACCESS table in a form limited to in-frame rearrangements. Some clones are lacking; in checked studies, under half of them reflect an unresolved V gene, and why the rest are absent is not known. The D gene and trimming were derived from the DNA, and the V and J assignments and clone size from that table. A total of about 27,000 clones appear in this sample, roughly 90% of them only once. The ten largest account for roughly a sixth of the sample.

This TCR was sampled from a human donor with active COVID-19. The donor label of this sample is uncertain. What was sequenced was peripheral blood. Recombination joined TRBV7-6 with TRBJ2-2, with 9 bases aligning to TRBD2. The DNA sequence reads TGTGCCAGCAGCTTAAAAGTAGCGGGAGATTTCACCGGGGAGCTGTTTTTT. Its protein is CASSLKVAGDFTGELFF.